A single sample gave rise to the 29 T cell receptor beta chains below, sequenced in a study of T cell responses to AZD1222 COVID-19 vaccine. Data came from immunoSEQ multiplex PCR; TCRdb stores just in-frame clones and leaves some out. This sample yields 15,000 to 18,000 clones, of which less than 90% are seen a single time; about 2.9% belongs to the top ten. The sample consisted of peripheral blood, taken 28 days after the second AZD1222 dose. The receptors originated from an adult who received the AZD1222 COVID-19 vaccine.

The V call is TRBV18, the J call TRBJ2-2; D is uncertain. CDR3 length equals 13 residues. V gave up 4 bases and J gave up 1 base, with 4 bases separating them. Germline-derived CDR1 and CDR2 are KGHSH and LQKENI. The CDR3 is CASSRVNTGELFF. The CDR3 DNA reads as TGTGCCAGCTCACGGGTGAACACCGGGGAGCTGTTTTTT.

The chain couples TRBV12-3 or TRBV12-4 to TRBJ1-1; D ambiguous. The CDR3 contains 13 residues. Trimming removed 5 bases at V and 0 bases at J, with 7 bases between. The CDR3 DNA follows: TGTGCCAGCAGTAAGCAGATGAACACTGAAGCTTTCTTT. Its protein product is CASSKQMNTEAFF.

This chain links TRBV12-3 or TRBV12-4 with TRBJ1-1, with a weak D call TRBD1 (5 bases). The V end lost 2 bases, the J end lost 7 bases, and 11 bases lay between the germline ends. The length of the CDR3 is 13 residues. The CDR3 protein is CASSLWGFDEAFF. The CDR3 nucleotides are TGTGCCAGCAGTTTATGGGGGTTTGATGAAGCTTTCTTT.

J is TRBJ2-2 and V is TRBV6-5; TRBD1 matches 12 bases. Trimming at V came to 6 bases and at J to 7 bases, leaving 3 bases not matched to a gene. The CDR3 covers 14 residues. The germline CDR1 and CDR2 sequences are MNHEY and SVGAGI. CDR3: CASSRDRGLGELFF. In DNA form, the CDR3 reads TGTGCCAGCAGCCGGGACAGGGGGCTCGGGGAGCTGTTTTTT.

This clone has a single count. The chain uses TRBV15 and TRBJ1-1; D possibly corresponds to TRBD1 (5 bases). Deletions cut 5 bases from V and 6 bases from J, with 19 bases between. Germline assignment: CDR1 LNHNV and CDR2 YYDKDF (reference sequence). The CDR3 covers 15 residues. As DNA, the CDR3 is TGTGCCACCAGCCGAGCCCGGGGGAGTGGCGCTGAAGCTTTCTTT. Its translation is CATSRARGSGAEAFF.

V gene TRBV24-1 combines with J gene TRBJ2-3; maybe TRBD1 (6 bases). The CDR3 loop spans 15 amino acids. V was pared by 6 bases and J by 0 bases, with 12 bases between. The V gene's germline CDR1 is KGHDR and CDR2 SFDVKD. The CDR3 loop is CATSRGRGSTDTQYF. The CDR3 DNA is TGTGCCACCAGTCGGGGCAGGGGAAGCACAGATACGCAGTATTTT.

Here the CDR3 DNA reads TGTGCCAGCAGTCAGAATCTTGCAGATACGCAGTATTTT. This sequence encodes CASSQNLADTQYF. The V and J genes are TRBV2 and TRBJ2-3, with no clear D. This CDR3 has 13 residues. Germline V gives CDR1 SNHLY, CDR2 FYNNEI. V lost 5 bases and J 4 bases, leaving 10 bases between the germline ends.

The CDR3 region has the DNA TGTGCCAGCAGCTGGACCGGGGTGCAAGAGACCCAGTACTTC. Protein product: CASSWTGVQETQYF. The genes are TRBV7-2 and TRBJ2-5, with D possibly matching TRBD2 (5 bases). Looked up from germline, CDR1 is SGHTA and CDR2 is FQGNSA. The CDR3 loop spans 14 amino acids. Trimming stripped 4 bases from V and 2 bases from J, with 11 bases between.

The V call is TRBV9, the J call TRBJ2-1, with 9 positions matching TRBD2. This CDR3 contains 14 residues. With V trimmed by 7 bases and J by 7 bases, 9 bases remained unmatched. Germline CDR1 and CDR2: SGDLS and YYNGEE. CDR3 DNA: TGTGCCAGCGACCTTAGCGGGAGCTCAAATGAGCAGTTCTTC. Amino acids: CASDLSGSSNEQFF.

This chain uses TRBV27 with TRBJ2-6; D is undetermined. CDR1 is MNHEY and CDR2 is SMNVEV in the germline V gene (reference sequence). V was cut by 5 bases and J by 5 bases, with 19 bases left in between. The CDR3 is made up of 17 amino acids. The CDR3 nucleotides are TGTGCCAGCAGTATGGGCCTGCTACAAAGTCGGGCCAACGTCCTGACTTTC. It yields the protein CASSMGLLQSRANVLTF.

The chain recombines TRBV7-3 with TRBJ1-3, with D possibly matching TRBD1 (5 bases). CDR1 is SGHTA and CDR2 is FQGTGA in the germline V gene. The CDR3 is made up of 18 amino acids. V lost 4 bases and J lost 4, with 23 bases in between. In DNA form, the CDR3 reads TGTGCCAGCAGCTCCCCCCCGCGGGGCAGATGGCTCGGAAACACCATATATTTT. It yields the protein CASSSPPRGRWLGNTIYF.

The rearrangement links TRBV19 to TRBJ2-2; D is ambiguous. Trimming took off 8 bases at V and 2 bases at J, with 3 bases between the two ends. This CDR3 is built from 11 residues. Germline V gene lookup returns CDR1 LNHDA and CDR2 SQIVND (reference sequence). The CDR3 here is CASRNTGELFF. The CDR3 DNA follows: TGTGCCAGTCGAAACACCGGGGAGCTGTTTTTT.

This clone showed up just once. The genes are TRBV12-3 or TRBV12-4 and TRBJ2-4, with a tentative D call TRBD2 (6 bases). V dropped 0 bases and J dropped 7 bases, with 7 bases sitting between them. CDR3 size: 13 residues. The CDR3, as DNA: TGTGCCAGCAGTTTAGCGGGAGGTAACATTCAGTACTTC. Encoded protein: CASSLAGGNIQYF.

The chain joins TRBV2 to TRBJ1-1; D not certain. The CDR3 length is 16 residues. Between the trimmed V and J ends, which lost 4 bases and 0 bases, there was a span of 15 bases. CDR1 is SNHLY, CDR2 FYNNEI, per germline. The CDR3 nucleotides read TGTGCCAGCAGTGTGCAGACAATTTGGATGAACACTGAAGCTTTCTTT. Residues: CASSVQTIWMNTEAFF.

The sample holds one count of this clone. The V call is TRBV19, the J call TRBJ1-2, with 7 bases aligning to TRBD1. J lost 4 bases, V lost 4 bases, and 12 bases had no gene match. Germline CDR1 LNHDA, CDR2 SQIVND (reference sequence). The CDR3 extends over 16 amino acids. This CDR3 is CASSTQGQDGFYGYTF. The CDR3 nucleotides are TGTGCCAGTAGTACCCAAGGACAGGACGGTTTCTATGGCTACACCTTC.

This chain uses TRBV5-1 with TRBJ2-1, with TRBD1 matching 7 bases. Germline V gene lookup returns CDR1 SGHRS and CDR2 YFSETQ. This CDR3 is built from 14 residues. J gave up 7 bases and V 3 bases, and 7 bases lay outside the gene matches. CDR3 coding DNA: TGCGCCAGCAGCTGGCGACAGGGAGATAATGAGCAGTTCTTC. This sequence encodes CASSWRQGDNEQFF.

V is TRBV19 and J is TRBJ1-1, with D hard to call. Germline CDR1 reads LNHDA; CDR2 reads SQIVND (reference sequence). Trimming pared 9 bases from V and 3 bases from J, leaving 17 bases between. This CDR3 has 14 residues. DNA of the CDR3: TGTGCCAGCCGAGGGCCTCGTTTTCACACTGAAGCTTTCTTT. Translating gives CASRGPRFHTEAFF. The entire variable domain, with the rest obtained from reference TRBV19 and TRBJ1-1, is as follows: DGGITQSPKYLFRKEGQNVTLSCEQNLNHDAMYWYRQDPGQGLRLIYYSQIVNDFQKGDIAEGYSVSREKKESFPLTVTSAQKNPTAFYLCASRGPRFHTEAFFGQGTRLTVV.

The chain is built from TRBV19 and TRBJ2-1; D gene ambiguous. The CDR3 runs to 15 residues. Germline V lookup: CDR1 LNHDA, CDR2 SQIVND (reference sequence). Trimming shortened V by 0 bases and J by 4 bases, and 10 bases separated the two germline ends. The CDR3 sequence is CASSIELSVYNEQFF. The CDR3 region has the DNA TGTGCCAGTAGTATAGAGTTGTCAGTTTACAATGAGCAGTTCTTC.

The V and J genes are TRBV19 and TRBJ1-2; D possibly corresponds to TRBD1 (6 bases). Germline V lookup: CDR1 LNHDA, CDR2 SQIVND (reference sequence). The CDR3 spans 18 residues. The V gene lost 0 bases and the J gene lost 2 bases, with 19 bases spanning the gap. CDR3 protein: CASSIDATGWSTNYGYTF. In DNA, the CDR3 is TGTGCCAGTAGTATAGATGCCACAGGGTGGAGTACGAACTATGGCTACACCTTC.

The chain carries TRBV10-1 and TRBJ2-3, with 7 nucleotides matching TRBD2. J was trimmed by 5 bases and V by 4 bases; bases with no gene match: 6. The germline V gene has CDR1 WNHNN and CDR2 SYGVQD (reference sequence). CDR3 length: 14 amino acids. This CDR3 is CASSAEGLGDTQYF. For the CDR3, the DNA is TGCGCCAGCAGTGCGGAAGGACTAGGAGATACGCAGTATTTT.

J is TRBJ2-3 and V is TRBV19, with D unresolved. V lost 6 bases, J lost 0 bases, and 10 bases lay in between. The CDR3 consists of 14 residues. Germline V gene sequence: CDR1 LNHDA, CDR2 SQIVND (reference sequence). The CDR3 protein is CASRIRSSTDTQYF. DNA of the CDR3: TGTGCCAGTAGGATCAGAAGTAGCACAGATACGCAGTATTTT.

The chain employs TRBV4-2 and TRBJ2-1, with 8 bases lining up with TRBD2. CDR3 length equals 17 residues. V lost 0 bases to trimming and J lost 12 bases; unmatched junction nucleotides: 16. CDR1 and CDR2 (germline): LGHNA, YNFKEQ. The CDR3 spells CASSQEKRGRFTSGQFF. CDR3 in DNA: TGTGCCAGCAGCCAAGAAAAGCGGGGGCGTTTCACAAGCGGGCAGTTCTTC.

The chain carries TRBV3-1 (or the pseudogene TRBV3-2) and TRBJ1-2, with D uncertain. Germline CDR1 and CDR2: LGHDT and YNNKEL (reference sequence). The ends were cut back, 0 bases at V and 0 bases at J, with 8 bases in the middle. This CDR3 region has 15 residues. The chain's CDR3 is CASSQESRANYGYTF. The CDR3 bases are TGTGCCAGCAGCCAAGAGTCCCGAGCTAACTATGGCTACACCTTC.

This chain uses TRBV7-2 with TRBJ2-3; 7 nucleotides match TRBD2. The CDR3 is 13 residues long. Looked up from germline, CDR1 is SGHTA and CDR2 is FQGNSA. V shed 9 bases, J shed 0 bases, and the junction held 3 bases outside the gene matches. The CDR3 DNA reads as TGTGCCAGTAAGCGGGGAAGCACAGATACGCAGTATTTT. It encodes CASKRGSTDTQYF.

This clone was found a few times. The chain uses TRBV24-1 and TRBJ1-5; a possible D gene is TRBD1 (5 bases). CDR1 is KGHDR and CDR2 is SFDVKD in the germline V gene. The CDR3 spans 18 residues. Trimming removed 2 bases from V and 4 bases from J, with 20 bases in between. CDR3 nucleotides: TGTGCCACCAGTGATTCTCGGATTGGGATAGGGGATAATCAGCCCCAGCATTTT. As protein: CATSDSRIGIGDNQPQHF.

The chain carries TRBV19 and TRBJ2-7, with 8 nucleotides matching TRBD2. J gave up 6 bases and V 3 bases, and 7 bases lay outside the gene matches. Germline CDR1 is LNHDA and CDR2 is SQIVND (reference sequence). CDR3 length equals 14 residues. This chain's CDR3 is CASSIRAGGLEQYF. The CDR3 DNA is TGTGCCAGTAGTATTCGGGCGGGAGGCCTCGAGCAGTACTTC.

This chain connects TRBV30 to TRBJ2-7; 8 bases are shared with TRBD2. The germline V gene encodes CDR1 GTSNPN and CDR2 SVGIG (reference sequence). V was pared by 5 bases and J by 4 bases, with 10 bases of the junction left unmatched. CDR3 length: 14 amino acids. The CDR3 here is CAWDGPSGPYEQYF. As DNA, the CDR3 is TGTGCCTGGGATGGCCCTAGCGGGCCATACGAGCAGTACTTC. Full variable domain (rest looked up from reference TRBV30 and TRBJ2-7): SQTIHQWPATLVQPVGSPLSLECTVEGTSNPNLYWYRQAAGRGLQLLFYSVGIGQISSEVPQNLSASRPQDRQFILSSKKLLLSDSGFYLCAWDGPSGPYEQYFGPGTRLTVT.

The chain uses TRBV11-2 and TRBJ1-2; TRBD1 matches 7 bases. This CDR3 is 13 amino acids long. Trimming cost V 2 bases and J 7 bases; bases outside gene matches: 4. In germline, CDR1 is SGHAT, CDR2 FQNNGV. Here the CDR3 reads CASSLQGEAGYTF. The CDR3 DNA follows: TGTGCCAGCAGCTTACAGGGGGAAGCTGGCTACACCTTC.

V gene TRBV28 combines with J gene TRBJ2-3; 8 bases align to TRBD2. V dropped 5 bases and J dropped 3; count of bases not matched to a gene: 7. The CDR3 length is 15 residues. Germline CDR1 MDHEN, CDR2 SYDVKM. The CDR3, as DNA: TGTGCCAGCAGTCATGCGGGGGGTTATACAGATACGCAGTATTTT. Residues: CASSHAGGYTDTQYF.